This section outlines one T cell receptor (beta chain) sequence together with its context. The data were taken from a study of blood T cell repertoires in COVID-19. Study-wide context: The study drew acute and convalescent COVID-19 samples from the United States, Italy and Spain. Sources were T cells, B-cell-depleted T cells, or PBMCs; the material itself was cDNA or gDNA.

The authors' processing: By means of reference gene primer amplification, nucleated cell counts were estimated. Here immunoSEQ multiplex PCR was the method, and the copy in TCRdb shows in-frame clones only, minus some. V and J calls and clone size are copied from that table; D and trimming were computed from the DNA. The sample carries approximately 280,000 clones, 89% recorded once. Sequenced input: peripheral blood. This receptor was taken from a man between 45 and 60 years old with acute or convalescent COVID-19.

Here the CDR3 DNA reads TGTGCCATCAGTGATTCAGAGGGTTTGGGGTATTTT. Translated: CAISDSEGLGYF. This chain joins TRBV10-3 and TRBJ2-3; D possibly corresponds to TRBD2 (5 bases). V gave up 3 bases and J gave up 14 bases, with 15 bases separating them. CDR1 is ENHRY and CDR2 is SYGVKD in the germline V gene. CDR3 length: 12 residues.